These 21 T cell receptor beta chains were all obtained from the same sample, sequenced in a study of T cells in Graves' hyperthyroidism and ophthalmopathy. TCR beta CDR3 regions were amplified from RNA transcripts. The HTBI primer set was used in a first-round RT-PCR of the TCR CDR3. TCRdb reanalysed the multiplex PCR reads using MiXCR and keeps one entry per CDR3 protein. The data hold roughly 650,000 distinct CDR3 sequences, with more than 15% observed a single time. What was sequenced was blood. Receptors originate from a woman between 40 and 55 years old with Graves' ophthalmopathy.

This clonotype was observed many times. This chain uses TRBV28 with TRBJ2-3; D is possibly TRBD1 (6 bases). From germline, CDR1 is MDHEN and CDR2 SYDVKM. The CDR3 is 16 amino acids. Trimming removed 5 bases at V and 4 bases at J, with 19 bases between. In DNA form, the CDR3 reads TGTGCCAGCAGTACCCAATACAGGGAATACCCAGATACGCAGTATTTT. Protein product: CASSTQYREYPDTQYF.

This clonotype was recorded at least ten times. The J gene is TRBJ2-7, the V gene TRBV12-3 or TRBV12-4, with D tentatively TRBD2 (6 bases). Trimming removed 4 bases from V and 7 bases from J, with 20 bases in between. This CDR3 is 15 amino acids long. The chain's CDR3 is CASSYSGTTSREQYF. The DNA of the CDR3 is TGTGCCAGCAGTTATAGCGGAACCACGAGTAGAGAGCAGTACTTC.

Many counts were recorded for this clonotype. The genes are TRBV18 and TRBJ1-2; D may be TRBD1 (5 bases). The germline V and J ends were trimmed by 2 bases and 5 bases, with 18 bases remaining between them. CDR3 length equals 16 residues. Germline CDR1 and CDR2: KGHSH and LQKENI. The CDR3 is CASSPTLNRQSYGYTF. For the CDR3, the DNA is TGTGCCAGCTCACCAACCCTGAACAGGCAGAGTTATGGCTACACCTTC.

The chain couples TRBV20-1 to TRBJ2-7; 12 positions agree with TRBD2. Germline-derived CDR1 and CDR2 are DFQATT and SNEGSKA (reference sequence). J gave up 0 bases and V 6 bases, and 12 bases lay outside the gene matches. The CDR3 totals 17 residues. The CDR3 DNA reads TGCAGTGCCCTACTAGCGGGGGGCTACCAAAGCTCCTACGAGCAGTACTTC. Translating gives CSALLAGGYQSSYEQYF.

This clonotype occurred a few times. The chain is built from TRBV27 and TRBJ1-2; D not certain. The germline V gene has CDR1 MNHEY and CDR2 SMNVEV (reference sequence). The CDR3 is 12 amino acids. V was clipped by 4 bases and J by 8 bases, with 11 bases between them. CDR3 sequence: CASSSPVGGYTF. CDR3 DNA sequence: TGTGCCAGCAGTTCCCCTGTGGGGGGCTACACCTTC.

The chain is built from TRBV11-2 and TRBJ2-5, with D maybe TRBD1 (7 bases). The CDR3 covers 14 residues. CDR1 and CDR2 (germline): SGHAT, FQNNGV. V lost 5 bases and J 6 bases, leaving 16 bases between the germline ends. CDR3 bases: TGTGCCAGCAGCCGCGGGACAGCAAGAAAGACCCAGTACTTC. Translation gives CASSRGTARKTQYF.

Comments on this clonotype: A read error may be the cause here, since a much bigger clone is one base away. This sequence joins TRBV6-6 and TRBJ1-2; 9 bases match TRBD1. Looked up from germline, CDR1 is MNHNY and CDR2 is SVGAGI (reference sequence). This CDR3 region has 15 residues. CDR3 sequence: CASSHSDRGNSGYTF. The CDR3 DNA is TGTGCCAGCAGTCACTCGGACAGGGGCAACTCCGGCTACACCTTC.

This clonotype came up a few times. This chain links TRBV19 with TRBJ2-5; possibly TRBD1 or TRBD2 for D (6 bases each). V was shortened by 7 bases and J by 4 bases, with 19 bases between the two germline ends. The CDR3 length is 15 residues. Germline V CDR1 and CDR2: LNHDA, SQIVND (reference sequence). DNA for the CDR3: TGTGCCAGTAAATCTCAGACAGGAGGGCGAGAGACCCAGTACTTC. As protein: CASKSQTGGRETQYF.

This clonotype has just a few counts. The chain joins TRBV5-1 to TRBJ2-3, with D tentatively TRBD1 (5 bases). Germline V gene lookup returns CDR1 SGHRS and CDR2 YFSETQ. Trimming stripped 1 base from V and 4 bases from J, with 13 bases between. This CDR3 has 15 amino acids. CDR3 bases: TGCGCCAGCAGCTTGAGGGGCAATTTCGCAGATACGCAGTATTTT. This translates into CASSLRGNFADTQYF.

V gene TRBV7-2 combines with J gene TRBJ2-3, with D possibly matching TRBD2 (6 bases). Germline CDR1 is SGHTA and CDR2 is FQGNSA. The V gene lost 4 bases and the J gene lost 6 bases, with 11 bases spanning the gap. The CDR3 sequence is 13 residues long. The CDR3 nucleotides read TGTGCCAGCAGCTCGGGACTCCCCGATACGCAGTATTTT. Its translation is CASSSGLPDTQYF.

This clonotype was picked up many times. The CDR3 is CASSAGQGTDTQYF. Here the CDR3 DNA reads TGTGCCAGCAGCGCCGGACAGGGCACAGATACGCAGTATTTT. The rearrangement uses TRBV7-3 and TRBJ2-3, with 7 bases lining up with TRBD1. Germline V gene sequence: CDR1 SGHTA, CDR2 FQGTGA. The CDR3 contains 14 residues. J lost 1 base, V lost 5 bases, and 3 bases had no gene match. Drawing the rest from reference TRBV7-3 and TRBJ2-3, the complete variable domain is GAGVSQTPSNKVTEKGKYVELRCDPISGHTALYWYRQSLGQGPEFLIYFQGTGAADDSGLPNDRFFAVRPEGSVSTLKIQRTERGDSAVYLCASSAGQGTDTQYFGPGTRLTVL.

Ten or more counts support this clonotype. This sequence joins TRBV29-1 and TRBJ1-1, with D possibly TRBD1 on 5 matching bases. This CDR3 has 12 amino acids. CDR1 is SQVTM and CDR2 is ANQGSEA in the germline V gene. This CDR3 reads CSAGRMNTEAFF. The CDR3 bases are TGCAGTGCGGGACGGATGAACACTGAAGCTTTCTTT.

This clonotype was counted between two and nine times. The V gene is TRBV27, the J gene TRBJ2-2; 12 nucleotides agree with TRBD2. The V gene end was trimmed by 7 bases and the J gene end by 4 bases; junction bases not matched to a gene: 4. The CDR3 contains 15 residues. Germline V gives CDR1 MNHEY, CDR2 SMNVEV (reference sequence). The CDR3 region is CASNRLAGVTGELFF. DNA of the CDR3: TGTGCCAGCAACCGACTAGCGGGAGTCACCGGGGAGCTGTTTTTT.

Ten or more counts support this clonotype. The rearrangement joins TRBV3-1 to TRBJ2-1, with D tentatively TRBD2 (6 bases). Germline CDR1 reads LGHDT; CDR2 reads YNNKEL (reference sequence). The V and J ends lost 6 bases and 6 bases respectively, with 12 bases between them. The CDR3 is made up of 13 amino acids. The CDR3, as DNA: TGTGCCAGCAGTTTAACTAGCAGCAATGAGCAGTTCTTC. Translated: CASSLTSSNEQFF.

This clonotype has ten or more counts. J is TRBJ2-1 and V is TRBV27, with 8 nucleotides matching TRBD2. Germline loops: CDR1 MNHEY, CDR2 SMNVEV (reference sequence). After removal of 4 bases from V and 2 bases from J, the junction contained 7 bases not matched to a gene. The CDR3 covers 16 residues. This CDR3 reads CASSSREAGAYNEQFF. The CDR3 nucleotides are TGTGCCAGCAGTTCCCGGGAAGCGGGGGCCTACAATGAGCAGTTCTTC.

This clonotype was observed many times. The chain combines TRBV20-1 with TRBJ2-7; tentative D call: TRBD1 (6 bases). Germline V gene sequence: CDR1 DFQATT, CDR2 SNEGSKA (reference sequence). V lost 3 bases, J lost 4 bases, and 13 bases lay in between. CDR3 size: 13 residues. CDR3 DNA sequence: TGCAGTGCTAGGTGGACAGATGGATACGAGCAGTACTTC. Translation: CSARWTDGYEQYF.

The sample holds a few counts of this clonotype. The chain employs TRBV19 and TRBJ1-5; D remains unclear. Germline CDR1 LNHDA, CDR2 SQIVND (reference sequence). There are 12 residues in the CDR3. Trimming took 2 bases from V and 11 from J, leaving 10 bases between them. The CDR3 DNA reads TGTGCCAGTAGTATAAGGGCATCATCCCAGCATTTT. Translating gives CASSIRASSQHF.

Many counts were recorded for this clonotype. The chain links TRBV20-1 to TRBJ2-1; D is possibly TRBD2 (5 bases). Per germline, CDR1 DFQATT and CDR2 SNEGSKA (reference sequence). This CDR3 comprises 16 residues. With 3 bases removed from V and 0 bases from J, the gap between germline ends came to 15 bases. CDR3 bases: TGCAGTGCTAGGTCTCCCGGCGGGTTCTCCTACAATGAGCAGTTCTTC. It is translated as CSARSPGGFSYNEQFF.

This clonotype was counted between two and nine times. The J gene is TRBJ2-5, the V gene TRBV29-1, with D maybe TRBD1 (6 bases). V was clipped by 3 bases and J by 5 bases, with 25 bases between them. Germline V CDR1 and CDR2: SQVTM, ANQGSEA. The CDR3 has 17 residues. CDR3 DNA: TGCAGCGTTGACTTACGGGCGGCAGGGGTGACGGAGGAGACCCAGTACTTC. Protein: CSVDLRAAGVTEETQYF.

This clonotype was detected ten times or more. This chain uses TRBV11-2 with TRBJ1-1, with D tentatively TRBD1 (5 bases). Germline V gives CDR1 SGHAT, CDR2 FQNNGV. This CDR3 has 14 residues. The germline V and J ends were trimmed by 0 bases and 0 bases, with 5 bases remaining between them. The CDR3 DNA reads as TGTGCCAGCAGCTTAGAGGACATGAACACTGAAGCTTTCTTT. Protein: CASSLEDMNTEAFF. Supplemented by reference TRBV11-2 and TRBJ1-1, the full variable domain reads EAGVAQSPRYKIIEKRQSVAFWCNPISGHATLYWYQQILGQGPKLLIQFQNNGVVDDSQLPKDRFSAERLKGVDSTLKIQPAKLEDSAVYLCASSLEDMNTEAFFGQGTRLTVV.

This chain links TRBV24-1 with TRBJ2-1; 8 nucleotides agree with TRBD1. The CDR3 length is 16 residues. The germline gives CDR1 KGHDR, CDR2 SFDVKD. Losses at the gene ends were 2 bases for V and 5 bases for J; bases not matched to a gene: 7. The CDR3 reads CATSDSRQGTHNEQFF. The CDR3 DNA reads TGTGCCACCAGTGATTCAAGACAGGGGACGCACAATGAGCAGTTCTTC.